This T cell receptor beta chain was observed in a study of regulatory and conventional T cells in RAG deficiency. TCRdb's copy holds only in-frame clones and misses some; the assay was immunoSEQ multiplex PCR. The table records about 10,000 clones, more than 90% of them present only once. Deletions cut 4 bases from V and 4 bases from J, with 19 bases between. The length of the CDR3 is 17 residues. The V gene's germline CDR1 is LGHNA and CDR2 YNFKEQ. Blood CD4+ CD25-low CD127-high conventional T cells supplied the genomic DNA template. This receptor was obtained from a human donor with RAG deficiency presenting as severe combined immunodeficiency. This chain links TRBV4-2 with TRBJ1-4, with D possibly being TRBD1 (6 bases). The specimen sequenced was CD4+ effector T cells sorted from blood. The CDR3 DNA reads TGTGCCAGCAGCCCAGCGATAAACAGGGTTAGTAATGAAAAACTGTTTTTT. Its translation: CASSPAINRVSNEKLFF.